Included here is one TCR beta chain sequence, with context. This clone came up once. No antigen is known for it. There are no base qualities to consult, and no much larger clone falls within one base. The germline V and J ends show losses of 4 bases and 0 bases respectively, and no gene match explains 4 bases of the junction. Including cysteine and phenylalanine, the CDR3 has 15 amino acids. Here the CDR3 DNA is all that survives: 45 bases in frame from base 1. CDR1 is given as SEHNR and CDR2 as FQNEAQ, both from the germline V gene (reference sequence). The record originates from a study of T cell changes during pregnancy in multiple sclerosis (dated 2019 in TCRdb). Some background on the complete study: The study looked at changes in the T cell repertoire across pregnancy in women with multiple sclerosis.

Library preparation was by the immunoSEQ multiplex PCR assay. The source is immuneACCESS, and TCRdb retained only in-frame sequences with V and J called. Part of the clones is not carried over; for the studies checked, unresolved V genes explain less than half of this, and the remainder is unexplained. This sample comprises around 19,000 clones, 80% to 90% of them detected only once. Jointly, the top ten make up around 20% of the sample. Sequenced material: CD8+ T cells from peripheral blood mononuclear cells, taken after pregnancy. This clonotype was obtained from a female donor in good health, enrolled as a control in a pregnancy study. The sequence joins TRBV7-9 to TRBJ2-7, and 9 junction bases match TRBD1. The DNA sequence is as follows: TGTGCCAGCAGCTCCGGGACAGGGCTCTCCTACGAGCAGTACTTC. The translation is CASSSGTGLSYEQYF.